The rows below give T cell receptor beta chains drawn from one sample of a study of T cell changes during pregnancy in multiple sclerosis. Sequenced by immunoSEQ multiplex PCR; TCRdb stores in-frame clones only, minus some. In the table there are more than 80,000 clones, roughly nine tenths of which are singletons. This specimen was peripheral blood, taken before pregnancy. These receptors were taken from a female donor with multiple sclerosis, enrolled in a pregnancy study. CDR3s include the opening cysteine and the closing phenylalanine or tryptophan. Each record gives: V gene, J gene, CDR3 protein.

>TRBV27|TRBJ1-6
CASSDRGRVGSPLHF
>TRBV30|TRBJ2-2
CAWSTSGFRTGELFF
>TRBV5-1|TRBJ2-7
CASSLWLAGGYEQYF
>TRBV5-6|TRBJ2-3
CASSKDRGLRDTQYF
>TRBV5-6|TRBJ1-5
CASSLDPGGQPQHF
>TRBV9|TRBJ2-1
CASSVAGGGTLTGSEQFF
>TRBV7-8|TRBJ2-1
CASSLVVLAGGEQFF
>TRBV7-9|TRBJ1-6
CASSLGQNSPLHF
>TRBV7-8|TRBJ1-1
CASSSNNRVNIEAFF
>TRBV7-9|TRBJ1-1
CASSFQAIEAFF
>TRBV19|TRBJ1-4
CASSMRKDEKLFF